The present TCR beta chain was sequenced within a study of T cell changes during pregnancy in multiple sclerosis. Clones were read by immunoSEQ multiplex PCR, and TCRdb kept only the in-frame ones, dropping some. The table shows over 30,000 clones, with roughly 92% occurring only once. After removal of 1 base from V and 5 bases from J, the junction contained 4 bases not matched to a gene. The germline V gene encodes CDR1 SGHRS and CDR2 YFSETQ. This CDR3 contains 15 residues. This clone was counted once. This TCR came from a female donor with multiple sclerosis, enrolled in a pregnancy study. The J gene is TRBJ2-1, the V gene TRBV5-1, with TRBD2 matching 9 bases. Sequenced material: PBMCs (not recorded whether the cells were cultured). CDR3 bases: TGCGCCAGCAGCTTGATCCTAGCGGGAAACAATGAGCAGTTCTTC. Translating it yields CASSLILAGNNEQFF. Together with reference TRBV5-1 and TRBJ2-1, the CDR3 gives the full variable domain: KAGVTQTPRYLIKTRGQQVTLSCSPISGHRSVSWYQQTPGQGLQFLFEYFSETQRNKGNFPGRFSGRQFSNSRSEMNVSTLELGDSALYLCASSLILAGNNEQFFGPGTRLTVL.